This T cell receptor beta chain comes out of a study of blood T cell repertoires in COVID-19. V gave up 2 bases and J gave up 0 bases; unmatched junction bases: 2. Germline loops: CDR1 SGHRS, CDR2 YFSETQ. CDR3 length equals 15 residues. Profiling relied on immunoSEQ multiplex PCR, and the TCRdb table lists in-frame clones only, not all of them. The table includes under 250,000 clones, about 89% detected once. This sequence was found in a woman between 35 and 50 years old with acute or convalescent COVID-19. Sequencing was carried out using peripheral blood. The chain is built from TRBV5-1 and TRBJ2-3; 8 positions agree with TRBD2. The CDR3 DNA is TGCGCCAGCAGCTTACTAGCGGACAGCACAGATACGCAGTATTTT. Encoded protein: CASSLLADSTDTQYF.